A single sample is the source of the 26 T cell receptor beta chains below, sequenced in a study of blood T cell repertoires in COVID-19. The data were produced by immunoSEQ multiplex PCR, yet TCRdb's version contains in-frame clones alone and is incomplete. The repertoire has over 75,000 clones, approximately 86% of them found once; the top ten carry around 1.9%. Sample: peripheral blood. All receptors come from a man aged 45-60 years with COVID-19, enrolled during active disease.

The chain employs TRBV6-5 and TRBJ2-7, with D possibly being TRBD1 (5 bases). Germline loops: CDR1 MNHEY, CDR2 SVGAGI. V gave up 8 bases and J gave up 4 bases, with 18 bases separating them. This CDR3 comprises 14 residues. As DNA, the CDR3 is TGTGCCAGCCCCCAGGGCAAGGGGTTATACGAGCAGTACTTC. Protein product: CASPQGKGLYEQYF.

This chain links TRBV19 with TRBJ1-2, with unresolved D. Germline loops: CDR1 LNHDA, CDR2 SQIVND (reference sequence). Trimming stripped 3 bases from V and 0 bases from J, with 11 bases between. This CDR3 has 15 residues. Here the CDR3 reads CASSIGTVANYGYTF. The CDR3 region has the DNA TGTGCCAGTAGTATCGGTACCGTTGCTAACTATGGCTACACCTTC.

The chain is built from TRBV19 and TRBJ2-1, with D perhaps TRBD2 (6 bases). Germline V gene lookup returns CDR1 LNHDA and CDR2 SQIVND (reference sequence). The length of the CDR3 is 12 residues. Trimming removed 8 bases from V and 6 bases from J, with 11 bases in between. The CDR3 DNA sequence: TGTGCCAGTTTAGGACTAAGCAATGAGCAGTTCTTC. Translating it yields CASLGLSNEQFF.

This sequence joins TRBV21-1 and TRBJ2-3; the DNA was not compared with TRBD2, the D call given in the table. TRBV21-1 is given as a pseudogene. The CDR3 is 16 amino acids. The CDR3 bases are TGTGCCAGCAGCAAAGTGGCGCGGGGGGACACAGATACGCAGTATTTT. Amino acids: CASSKVARGDTDTQYF.

The CDR3 spells CASSQVRTGIGYTF. Written as DNA, the CDR3 is TGTGCCAGCAGCCAAGTGCGGACAGGGATTGGCTACACCTTC. This rearrangement joins TRBV3-1 (or the pseudogene TRBV3-2) to TRBJ1-2; TRBD1 aligns across 8 bases. The V and J ends lost 1 base and 7 bases, in that order; junction bases with no gene match: 5. Per the germline V gene, CDR1 is LGHDT and CDR2 is YNNKEL (reference sequence). The CDR3 has 14 amino acids.

This sequence joins TRBV6-4 and TRBJ2-2, with a tentative D call TRBD1 (5 bases). In germline, CDR1 is MRHNA, CDR2 SNTAGT. The CDR3 sequence is 15 residues long. Trimming took 6 bases from V and 1 from J, leaving 12 bases between them. In DNA, the CDR3 is TGTGCCAGCAGAGACAGCCTCTTGAACACCGGGGAGCTGTTTTTT. It encodes CASRDSLLNTGELFF.

This sequence joins TRBV7-3 and TRBJ2-2; a possible D gene is TRBD1 (6 bases). The germline CDR1 and CDR2 sequences are SGHTA and FQGTGA. Between the trimmed V and J ends, which lost 6 bases and 7 bases, there was a span of 15 bases. CDR3 length equals 14 residues. CDR3 protein: CASSQGLENGELFF. CDR3 coding DNA: TGTGCCAGCAGTCAGGGGCTAGAAAACGGGGAGCTGTTTTTT.

The V and J genes are TRBV28 and TRBJ2-2, with 10 bases matching TRBD2. The CDR3 has 18 residues. Germline V lookup: CDR1 MDHEN, CDR2 SYDVKM. Losses at the gene ends were 5 bases for V and 0 bases for J; bases not matched to a gene: 9. For the CDR3, the DNA is TGTGCCAGCAGTCCCCGACTAGCGGGTGCTGCGAACACCGGGGAGCTGTTTTTT. Translation gives CASSPRLAGAANTGELFF.

V and J are TRBV9 and TRBJ2-3; possibly TRBD2 for D (5 bases). Trimming took off 3 bases at V and 3 bases at J, with 20 bases between the two ends. The CDR3 spans 17 residues. Germline loops: CDR1 SGDLS, CDR2 YYNGEE. The CDR3 nucleotides are TGTGCCAGCAGCGGGGAGTCGGGGTTGATTGGGACAGATACGCAGTATTTT. It codes for CASSGESGLIGTDTQYF.

The table lists this clone with a count of one. The chain carries TRBV6-6 and TRBJ1-2; TRBD1 is a possible D gene (5 bases). The germline V gene has CDR1 MNHNY and CDR2 SVGAGI (reference sequence). The CDR3 runs 13 residues. V was shortened by 4 bases and J by 4 bases, with 10 bases between the two germline ends. The CDR3 region is CASSSPGFYGYTF. The CDR3 nucleotides are TGTGCCAGCAGTTCGCCAGGGTTCTATGGCTACACCTTC.

The J gene is TRBJ1-3, the V gene TRBV7-9; D possibly corresponds to TRBD1 (5 bases). Trimming cost V 5 bases and J 7 bases, with 12 bases left between them. Germline V gene lookup returns CDR1 SEHNR and CDR2 FQNEAQ (reference sequence). The CDR3 runs to 13 residues. The DNA of the CDR3 is TGTGCCAGCAGCGGGGACTTATCGAACACCATATATTTT. Translation: CASSGDLSNTIYF.

The J gene is TRBJ2-7, the V gene TRBV5-6; no definite D call. V was pared by 2 bases and J by 2 bases, with 8 bases between. This CDR3 comprises 13 residues. Germline-derived CDR1 and CDR2 are SGHDT and YYEEEE. The CDR3 loop is CASSLTVTYEQYF. The CDR3 DNA is TGTGCCAGCAGCTTAACAGTCACCTACGAGCAGTACTTC. Together with reference TRBV5-6 and TRBJ2-7, the CDR3 gives the full variable domain: DAGVTQSPTHLIKTRGQQVTLRCSPKSGHDTVSWYQQALGQGPQFIFQYYEEEERQRGNFPDRFSGHQFPNYSSELNVNALLLGDSALYLCASSLTVTYEQYFGPGTRLTVT.

This chain connects TRBV19 to TRBJ1-5, with 9 bases matching TRBD1. Germline loops: CDR1 LNHDA, CDR2 SQIVND (reference sequence). CDR3 length: 15 amino acids. Trimming took 5 bases from V and 5 from J; bases not matched to a gene: 7. For the CDR3, the DNA is TGTGCCAGTAGTTCAACCGGGACAGGGTATCAGCCCCAGCATTTT. Its translation is CASSSTGTGYQPQHF.

This clone appeared once. The chain employs TRBV10-2 and TRBJ1-5; D may be TRBD1 (5 bases). CDR3 length equals 14 residues. Germline V gene sequence: CDR1 WSHSY, CDR2 SAAADI. V was cut by 5 bases and J by 3 bases, with 11 bases left in between. The CDR3 spells CASSSTVNNQPQHF. CDR3 nucleotides: TGCGCCAGCAGTTCGACAGTAAACAATCAGCCCCAGCATTTT.

The V gene is TRBV16, the J gene TRBJ2-7, with unresolved D. V was pared by 4 bases and J by 2 bases, with 15 bases between. Germline lookup yields CDR1 KGHSY and CDR2 FQNENV. This CDR3 spans 15 amino acids. CDR3 sequence reads: CASSPYPGSTYEQYF. In nucleotides, the CDR3 is TGTGCCAGCAGCCCCTACCCCGGGTCTACCTACGAGCAGTACTTC. The full variable domain, completed using reference TRBV16 and TRBJ2-7, is GEEVAQTPKHLVRGEGQKAKLYCAPIKGHSYVFWYQQVLKNEFKFLISFQNENVFDETGMPKERFSAKCLPNSPCSLEIQATKLEDSAVYFCASSPYPGSTYEQYFGPGTRLTVT.

This clone was seen only once. The chain uses TRBV4-3 and TRBJ1-2; a possible D gene is TRBD1 (6 bases). Germline V gene lookup returns CDR1 LGHNA and CDR2 YSLEER. The CDR3 spans 14 residues. Trimming pared 0 bases from V and 7 bases from J, leaving 12 bases between. The CDR3 is CASSQEYSQGGYTF. The CDR3 DNA follows: TGCGCCAGCAGCCAAGAATATTCACAGGGTGGCTACACCTTC.

The rearrangement links TRBV9 to TRBJ2-7; possible D gene TRBD2, 6 bases. CDR1 and CDR2 (germline): SGDLS, YYNGEE. The CDR3 extends over 14 amino acids. Trimming removed 4 bases at V and 3 bases at J, with 14 bases between. The CDR3 DNA follows: TGTGCCAGCAGCATCGGGACGGGGGACTACGAGCAGTACTTC. Translating it yields CASSIGTGDYEQYF.

This chain connects TRBV25-1 to TRBJ2-7, with TRBD1 matching 7 bases. CDR1 and CDR2 (germline): MGHDK, SYGVNS. V shed 6 bases and J 2 bases; nucleotides not matched to a gene: 4. The CDR3 runs to 13 residues. CDR3 sequence reads: CASRGRGTYEQYF. The CDR3 DNA reads as TGTGCCAGCAGGGGCAGGGGGACCTACGAGCAGTACTTC.

This chain joins TRBV4-2 and TRBJ2-1; 11 positions agree with TRBD2. The junction had 1 base not matched to a gene; V was cut back by 2 bases and J by 4 bases. From germline, CDR1 is LGHNA and CDR2 YNFKEQ. The CDR3 sequence is 15 residues long. The CDR3: CASSQLAGGYNEQFF. The CDR3 region has the DNA TGTGCCAGCAGCCAACTAGCGGGGGGTTACAATGAGCAGTTCTTC.

The chain is built from TRBV5-4 and TRBJ1-1, with D maybe TRBD1 (6 bases). The CDR3 runs to 14 residues. Between the trimmed V and J ends, which lost 4 bases and 1 base, there was a span of 11 bases. From germline, CDR1 is SGHNT and CDR2 YYREEE (reference sequence). CDR3 sequence reads: CASSPGTPNTEAFF. The CDR3 DNA is TGTGCCAGCAGCCCCGGGACACCGAACACTGAAGCTTTCTTT.

The V call is TRBV7-3, the J call TRBJ2-1; 8 bases fit TRBD2. V trimming: 5 bases; J trimming: 3 bases; junction bases outside the gene matches: 9. This CDR3 has 16 residues. Germline V gene lookup returns CDR1 SGHTA and CDR2 FQGTGA. The CDR3 nucleotides read TGTGCCAGCAGCCCCCAGGGAGCGGGGGTCTACAATGAGCAGTTCTTC. Its protein is CASSPQGAGVYNEQFF.

The V and J genes are TRBV5-6 and TRBJ1-3; D gene unclear. The CDR3 is 14 residues long. The germline V gene encodes CDR1 SGHDT and CDR2 YYEEEE. The germline V and J ends were trimmed by 0 bases and 4 bases, with 8 bases remaining between them. CDR3 in DNA: TGTGCCAGCAGCTTGGGGTACAAAGGAAACACCATATATTTT. Encoded protein: CASSLGYKGNTIYF. Looking up the rest from reference TRBV5-6 and TRBJ1-3 gives the full variable domain: DAGVTQSPTHLIKTRGQQVTLRCSPKSGHDTVSWYQQALGQGPQFIFQYYEEEERQRGNFPDRFSGHQFPNYSSELNVNALLLGDSALYLCASSLGYKGNTIYFGEGSWLTVV.

V gene TRBV6-6 combines with J gene TRBJ1-4; 7 positions agree with TRBD1. Germline trimming cut 6 bases from V and 6 bases from J; bases unmatched to any gene: 10. This CDR3 is 15 amino acids long. The V gene's germline CDR1 is MNHNY and CDR2 SVGAGI (reference sequence). The CDR3 sequence: CASRYAGTDYEKLFF. DNA of the CDR3: TGTGCCAGCAGATATGCCGGGACAGATTATGAAAAACTGTTTTTT.

The CDR3: CASSLWQGMGDTEAFF. Written as DNA, the CDR3 is TGTGCCAGCAGTTTATGGCAGGGGATGGGGGACACTGAAGCTTTCTTT. The J gene is TRBJ1-1, the V gene TRBV28; possibly TRBD1 for D (6 bases). The CDR3 is 16 amino acids. Per the germline V gene, CDR1 is MDHEN and CDR2 is SYDVKM. The V gene lost 0 bases and the J gene lost 3 bases, with 14 bases spanning the gap.

The genes are TRBV5-1 and TRBJ2-1, with 7 bases lining up with TRBD2. The CDR3 consists of 12 residues. V shed 0 bases and J 10 bases; nucleotides not matched to a gene: 1. The germline CDR1 and CDR2 sequences are SGHRS and YFSETQ. CDR3: CASSLELAEQFF. The CDR3 DNA sequence: TGCGCCAGCAGCTTGGAACTAGCGGAGCAGTTCTTC.

The J gene is TRBJ1-2, the V gene TRBV6-6; D gene ambiguous. Trimming shortened V by 5 bases and J by 7 bases, and 20 bases separated the two germline ends. The CDR3 has 15 residues. Germline V gene sequence: CDR1 MNHNY, CDR2 SVGAGI (reference sequence). CDR3 sequence reads: CASSTPAAKAGGYTF. The CDR3, as DNA: TGTGCCAGCAGTACCCCGGCGGCAAAAGCCGGTGGCTACACCTTC.